The subject of this entry is one T cell receptor (beta chain). A universal primer site was added by template switching, and unique molecular identifiers were carried by the cDNA. One entry per CDR3 protein, called by TCRdb with MiXCR from the 5' RACE reads. The sample records 690,000 or so distinct CDR3 sequences, 8.5% to 9.5% being singletons. These data come from a study of identical twins. These data also formed part of another study, on yellow fever vaccine responses in identical twins.

This clonotype was sampled from a woman between 18 and 30 years old in good health. The source material was PBMCs.

CDR3 sequence: CSASIDRGLHEQYF. The CDR3 bases are TGCAGTGCTAGCATCGACAGGGGTTTGCACGAGCAGTACTTC. The gene calls are TRBV20-1 and TRBJ2-7; 8 nucleotides align to TRBD1. CDR1 and CDR2 (germline): DFQATT, SNEGSKA (reference sequence). Trimming removed 3 bases from V and 5 bases from J; junction bases left unmatched: 9. The length of the CDR3 is 14 residues.